This T cell receptor beta chain was captured by sequencing in a study of OX40 agonist ivuxolimab in advanced cancers. Overall study results and limits: Compared with CD4+, CD8+ T cells on average had more expanded clones.

Trimming pared 0 bases from V and 7 bases from J, leaving 12 bases between. Germline V gene data show CDR1 as SGHTA and CDR2 as FQGNSA. The CDR3 is 14 residues long. Generated by immunoSEQ multiplex PCR, the TCRdb table keeps only in-frame clones and is missing some. The sample records 45,000 to 50,000 clones, 75% to 85% being singletons. Autoimmune disease history or systemic immunosuppression was exclusionary. The timepoints at which blood was sampled were baseline, cycle 4 day 1, and cycle 7 day 1. For this clone: Its antigen is still unknown.

Sequenced here: CD4+ or CD8+ T cells sorted from blood, sampled in a trial of the OX40 agonist ivuxolimab. The chain recombines TRBV7-2 with TRBJ2-5; no reliable D call. The clonotype comes from an adult with an advanced solid tumor such as melanoma, head and neck, liver or kidney cancer. The CDR3 sequence is CASSLALHARTQYF. The CDR3 coding sequence is TGTGCCAGCAGCTTAGCCCTCCATGCTCGGACCCAGTACTTC.